A selection of T cell receptor beta chains follows, all from one sample in a study of identical twins. TCRdb recomputed calls from the 5' RACE reads with MiXCR, one row per CDR3 protein. There are around 480,000 distinct CDR3 sequences in the sample; roughly an eighth occur only once, and about 0.94% lies in the top ten. This same sample was also taken into another study, of yellow fever vaccine responses in identical twins.

Sequences were obtained from CD4+ T cells sorted from blood. The receptor source for this set is a woman aged 18-30 years in good health. Each CDR3 is given with its conserved first and last residue. D genes are given only for firm matches. Clone size is not always given. Where it is, it says once, few, many or a class for expanded clones.

length: 16; D: TRBD2; V: TRBV28; size: few; J: TRBJ2-7; CDR3: CASSSSRLAGPYEQYF; DNA: TGTGCCAGCAGTTCCTCCCGACTAGCGGGTCCCTACGAGCAGTACTTC
length: 15; D: TRBD1; V: TRBV4-3; size: few; J: TRBJ2-7; CDR3: CASSRTGTGFHEQYF; DNA: TGCGCCAGCAGCCGAACCGGGACAGGGTTCCACGAGCAGTACTTC
length: 15; D: -; V: TRBV5-6; size: -; J: TRBJ1-1; CDR3: CASSFWAGVNTEAFF; DNA: TGTGCCAGCAGCTTTTGGGCAGGGGTGAACACTGAAGCTTTCTTT
length: 14; D: -; V: TRBV29-1; size: few; J: TRBJ1-2; CDR3: CSVGKYNSGRGYTF; DNA: TGCAGCGTGGGGAAGTATAACTCCGGGAGAGGCTACACCTTC
length: 17; D: -; V: TRBV5-1; size: -; J: TRBJ2-5; CDR3: CASSLEARAVQTGTQYF; DNA: TGCGCCAGCAGCTTGGAAGCCAGGGCAGTACAAACGGGTACCCAGTACTTC
length: 16; D: TRBD2; V: TRBV20-1; size: -; J: TRBJ2-2; CDR3: CSAKLAGGLNTGELFF; DNA: TGCAGTGCTAAGTTAGCGGGGGGCCTGAACACCGGGGAGCTGTTTTTT
length: 15; D: TRBD1; V: TRBV24-1; size: -; J: TRBJ2-1; CDR3: CATSARDRGSYEQFF; DNA: TGTGCCACCAGTGCGAGGGACAGGGGATCGTATGAGCAGTTCTTC
length: 16; D: -; V: TRBV18; size: -; J: TRBJ2-7; CDR3: CASSPRTAYDSYEQYF; DNA: TGTGCCAGCTCTCCTCGGACAGCCTATGATTCCTACGAGCAGTACTTC
length: 15; D: -; V: TRBV5-1; size: -; J: TRBJ2-3; CDR3: CASSLGRQYTDTQYF; DNA: TGCGCCAGCAGCTTGGGGAGGCAATACACAGATACGCAGTATTTT
length: 18; D: TRBD2; V: TRBV5-1; size: -; J: TRBJ2-2; CDR3: CASSSGLAGGPTTGELFF; DNA: TGCGCCAGCAGCTCGGGACTAGCGGGAGGGCCGACTACCGGGGAGCTGTTTTTT
length: 15; D: TRBD1; V: TRBV6-1; size: -; J: TRBJ1-6; CDR3: CASSERGQGYSPLHF; DNA: TGTGCCAGCAGTGAACGAGGACAGGGGTATTCACCCCTCCACTTT
length: 14; D: TRBD2; V: TRBV20-1; size: -; J: TRBJ2-1; CDR3: CSATPGLDHNEQFF; DNA: TGCAGTGCTACACCGGGACTAGACCACAATGAGCAGTTCTTC
length: 14; D: -; V: TRBV29-1; size: -; J: TRBJ2-1; CDR3: CSAARDPSYNEQFF; DNA: TGCAGCGCCGCCCGGGACCCCTCTTACAATGAGCAGTTCTTC
length: 13; D: -; V: TRBV7-2; size: many; J: TRBJ2-7; CDR3: CASSLGMRSEQYF; DNA: TGTGCCAGCAGCTTAGGCATGAGGAGCGAGCAGTACTTC
length: 13; D: -; V: TRBV12-3/TRBV12-4; size: many; J: TRBJ2-5; CDR3: CASSLDGSETQYF; DNA: TGTGCCAGCAGTCTAGACGGGAGCGAGACCCAGTACTTC
length: 15; D: -; V: TRBV12-3/TRBV12-4; size: -; J: TRBJ2-7; CDR3: CASRALAGAEGEQYF; DNA: TGTGCCAGCAGAGCCCTGGCGGGGGCGGAGGGGGAGCAGTACTTC